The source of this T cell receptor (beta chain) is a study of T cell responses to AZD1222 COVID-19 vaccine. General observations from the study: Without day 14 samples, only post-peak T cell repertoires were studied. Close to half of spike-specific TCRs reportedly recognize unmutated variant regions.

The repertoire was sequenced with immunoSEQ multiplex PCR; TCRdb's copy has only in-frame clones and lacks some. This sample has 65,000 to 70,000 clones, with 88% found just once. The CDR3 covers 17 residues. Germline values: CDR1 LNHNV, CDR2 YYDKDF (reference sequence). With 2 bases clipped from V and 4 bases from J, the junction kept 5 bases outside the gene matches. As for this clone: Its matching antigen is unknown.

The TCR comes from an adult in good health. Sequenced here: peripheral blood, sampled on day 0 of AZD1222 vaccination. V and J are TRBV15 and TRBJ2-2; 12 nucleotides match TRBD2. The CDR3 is CATSRYLAGGTTGELFF. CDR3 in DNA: TGTGCCACCAGCAGATATCTAGCGGGAGGGACCACCGGGGAGCTGTTTTTT.